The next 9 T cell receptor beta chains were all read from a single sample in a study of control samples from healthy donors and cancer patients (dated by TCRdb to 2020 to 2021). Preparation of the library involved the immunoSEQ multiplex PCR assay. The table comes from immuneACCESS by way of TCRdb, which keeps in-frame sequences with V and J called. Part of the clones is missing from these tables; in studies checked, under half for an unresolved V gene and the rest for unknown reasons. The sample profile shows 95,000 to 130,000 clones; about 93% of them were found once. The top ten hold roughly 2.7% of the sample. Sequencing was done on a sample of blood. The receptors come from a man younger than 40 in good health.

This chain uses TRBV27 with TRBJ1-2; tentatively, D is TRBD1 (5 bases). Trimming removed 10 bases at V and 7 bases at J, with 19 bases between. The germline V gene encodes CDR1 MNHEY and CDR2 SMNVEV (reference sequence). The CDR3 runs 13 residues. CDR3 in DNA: TGTGCCACCCGCGGGAGGGGTTTTCTTGGCTACACCTTC. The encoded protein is CATRGRGFLGYTF.

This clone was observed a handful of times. The CDR3 coding sequence is TGTGCCAGCAGCTCGAACCGGGGGAGATACAATGAGCAGTTCTTC. Residues: CASSSNRGRYNEQFF. This chain joins TRBV11-2 and TRBJ2-1; a weak D match, TRBD2 (6 bases). The ends were cut back, 4 bases at V and 4 bases at J, with 14 bases in the middle. The germline V gene encodes CDR1 SGHAT and CDR2 FQNNGV. The CDR3 contains 15 residues.

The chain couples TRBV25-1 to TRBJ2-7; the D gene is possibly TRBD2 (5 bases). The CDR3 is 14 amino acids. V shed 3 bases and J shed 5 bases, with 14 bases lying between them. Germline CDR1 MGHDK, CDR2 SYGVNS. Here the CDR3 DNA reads TGTGCCAGCAGTGAGTTCGATCAGGAGGACGAGCAGTACTTC. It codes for CASSEFDQEDEQYF.

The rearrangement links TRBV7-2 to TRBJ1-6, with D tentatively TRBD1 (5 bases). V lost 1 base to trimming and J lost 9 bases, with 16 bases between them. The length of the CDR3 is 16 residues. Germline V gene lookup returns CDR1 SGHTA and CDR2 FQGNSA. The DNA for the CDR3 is TGTGCCAGCAGCTTAGACCTCGGGGGGATCGGTTCACCCCTCCACTTT. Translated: CASSLDLGGIGSPLHF.

The CDR3 DNA reads TGTGCCAGCAGTACCGGGACAGCCCTCCAGAAGGGCAGCAATCAGCCCCAGCATTTT. This encodes CASSTGTALQKGSNQPQHF. This chain joins TRBV28 and TRBJ1-5, with TRBD1 matching 7 bases. Germline CDR1 MDHEN, CDR2 SYDVKM. The CDR3 totals 19 residues. The V segment lost 5 bases and the J segment 1 base; nucleotides outside the gene matches: 17.

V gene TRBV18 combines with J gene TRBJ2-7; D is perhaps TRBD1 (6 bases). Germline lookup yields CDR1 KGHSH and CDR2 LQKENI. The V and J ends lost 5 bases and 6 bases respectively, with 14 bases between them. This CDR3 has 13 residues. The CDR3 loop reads CASSVKQGGEQYV. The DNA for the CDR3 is TGTGCCAGCTCAGTGAAACAGGGCGGCGAGCAGTACGTC.

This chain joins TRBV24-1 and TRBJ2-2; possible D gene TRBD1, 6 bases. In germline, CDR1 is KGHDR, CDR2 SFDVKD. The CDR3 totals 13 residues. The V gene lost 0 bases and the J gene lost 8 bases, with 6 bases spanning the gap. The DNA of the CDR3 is TGTGCCACCAGTGATTTGGGGACAGGGGAGCTGTTTTTT. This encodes CATSDLGTGELFF.

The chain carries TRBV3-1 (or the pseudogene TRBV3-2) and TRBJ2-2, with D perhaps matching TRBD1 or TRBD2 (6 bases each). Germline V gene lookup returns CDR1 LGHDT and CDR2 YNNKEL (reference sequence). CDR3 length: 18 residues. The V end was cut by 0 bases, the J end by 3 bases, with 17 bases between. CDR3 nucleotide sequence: TGTGCCAGCAGCCAAGACGTCTGGGGGGCGCGGGACACCGGGGAGCTGTTTTTT. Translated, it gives CASSQDVWGARDTGELFF.

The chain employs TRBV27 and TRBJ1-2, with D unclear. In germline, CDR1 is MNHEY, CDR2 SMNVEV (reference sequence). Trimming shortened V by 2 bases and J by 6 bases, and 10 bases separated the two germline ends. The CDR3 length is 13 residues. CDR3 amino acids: CASSLEGRNGYTF. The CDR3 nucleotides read TGTGCCAGCAGTTTAGAGGGCAGAAATGGCTACACCTTC.